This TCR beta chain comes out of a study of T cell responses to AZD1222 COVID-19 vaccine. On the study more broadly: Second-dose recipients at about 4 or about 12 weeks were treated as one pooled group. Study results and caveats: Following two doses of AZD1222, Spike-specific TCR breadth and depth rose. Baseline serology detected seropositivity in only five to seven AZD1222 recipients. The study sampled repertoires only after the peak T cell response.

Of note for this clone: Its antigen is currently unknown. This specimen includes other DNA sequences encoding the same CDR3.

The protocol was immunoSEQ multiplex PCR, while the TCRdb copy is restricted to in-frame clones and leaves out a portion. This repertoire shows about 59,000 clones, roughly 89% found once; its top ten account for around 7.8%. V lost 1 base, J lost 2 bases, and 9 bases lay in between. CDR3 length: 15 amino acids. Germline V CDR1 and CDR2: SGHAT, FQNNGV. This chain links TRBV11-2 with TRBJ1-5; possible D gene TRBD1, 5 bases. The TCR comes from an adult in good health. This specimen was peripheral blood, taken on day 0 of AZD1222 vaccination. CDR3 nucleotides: TGTGCCAGCAGCTTAGGTGGCAGGGGCAATCAGCCCCAGCATTTT. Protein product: CASSLGGRGNQPQHF.